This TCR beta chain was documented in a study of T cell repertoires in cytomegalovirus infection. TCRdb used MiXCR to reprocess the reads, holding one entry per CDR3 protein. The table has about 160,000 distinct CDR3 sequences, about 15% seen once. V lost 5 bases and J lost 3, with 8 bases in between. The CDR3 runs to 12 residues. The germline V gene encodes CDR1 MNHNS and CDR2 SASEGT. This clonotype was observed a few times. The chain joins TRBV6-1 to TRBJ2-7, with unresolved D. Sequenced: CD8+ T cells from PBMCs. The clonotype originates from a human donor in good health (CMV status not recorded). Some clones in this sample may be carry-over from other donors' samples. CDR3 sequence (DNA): TGTGCCAGCAGTTATACGGTCTACGAGCAGTACTTC. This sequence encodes CASSYTVYEQYF.